These 21 T cell receptor beta chains came from one sample sequenced in a study of beta chain features in type 1 diabetes. General study results and limits: Type 1 diabetes patients showed a moderate but significant shortening of TCRB CDR3s in all four CD4+ subsets.

The whole isolated RNA underwent reverse transcription, so sequencing captured expressed TCRB transcripts. Measured with immunoSEQ multiplex PCR; TCRdb has only the in-frame clones, and not every one. The repertoire holds more than 300,000 clones, with roughly 12% as singletons. No antigen has been assigned to these receptors. Sequenced material: naive CD4+ T cells from blood. The receptor source for this set is a woman younger than 35 with type 1 diabetes.

This clone has a handful of counts. J is TRBJ1-5 and V is TRBV29-1; 7 bases line up with TRBD1. Germline values: CDR1 SQVTM, CDR2 ANQGSEA. The CDR3 has 13 residues. Unmatched junction bases numbered 5, after V lost 6 bases and J lost 3 bases. The CDR3: CSVSTGPNQPQHF. CDR3 nucleotide sequence: TGCAGCGTATCGACAGGGCCCAATCAGCCCCAGCATTTT.

The chain has TRBV5-1 and TRBJ2-7, with D possibly being TRBD2 (6 bases). Per germline, CDR1 SGHRS and CDR2 YFSETQ. V was pared by 6 bases and J by 4 bases, with 20 bases between. This CDR3 spans 15 amino acids. CDR3 protein: CASTFIGGATYEQYF. The CDR3 DNA is TGCGCCAGCACCTTTATCGGCGGGGCTACTTACGAGCAGTACTTC.

The chain joins TRBV6-5 to TRBJ2-1, with 7 bases lining up with TRBD1. The CDR3 totals 13 residues. The junction had 2 bases not matched to a gene; V was cut back by 2 bases and J by 7 bases. Germline CDR1 and CDR2: MNHEY and SVGAGI. CDR3 sequence (DNA): TGTGCCAGCAGTTACGCGACAGGGAATGAGCAGTTCTTC. This sequence encodes CASSYATGNEQFF.

This clone was seen a handful of times. J is TRBJ2-1 and V is TRBV5-4; TRBD2 is a possible D gene (5 bases). The germline gives CDR1 SGHNT, CDR2 YYREEE (reference sequence). CDR3 length: 13 amino acids. Trimming stripped 5 bases from V and 6 bases from J, with 12 bases between. The CDR3 sequence: CASSVVSGNEQFF. The CDR3 bases are TGTGCCAGCAGTGTAGTGAGCGGCAATGAGCAGTTCTTC.

J is TRBJ2-2 and V is TRBV6-6; weak D call: TRBD1 (5 bases). V lost 2 bases and J lost 6, with 7 bases in between. CDR1 MNHNY and CDR2 SVGAGI come from the germline V gene (reference sequence). The CDR3 runs 13 residues. CDR3 amino acids: CASSYGHSGELFF. CDR3 in DNA: TGTGCCAGCAGTTACGGACACTCCGGGGAGCTGTTTTTT.

The genes are TRBV29-1 and TRBJ1-3; TRBD1 aligns across 7 bases. This CDR3 comprises 13 residues. The ends lost 7 bases at V and 0 bases at J; junction bases unmatched: 3. Germline-derived CDR1 and CDR2 are SQVTM and ANQGSEA. Written as DNA, the CDR3 is TGCAGCGCCCGGGACAGCTCTGGAAACACCATATATTTT. Translation gives CSARDSSGNTIYF.

The chain employs TRBV7-9 and TRBJ2-1, with 9 bases that match TRBD2. With V trimmed by 4 bases and J by 0 bases, 4 bases remained unmatched. The germline CDR1 and CDR2 sequences are SEHNR and FQNEAQ (reference sequence). The CDR3 spans 16 residues. The CDR3 loop is CASSSLAGVSYNEQFF. The CDR3 coding sequence is TGTGCCAGCAGCTCCTTAGCGGGGGTCTCCTACAATGAGCAGTTCTTC.

The chain recombines TRBV18 with TRBJ2-7, with 7 positions matching TRBD1. V shed 4 bases, J shed 0 bases, and the junction held 6 bases outside the gene matches. Germline CDR1 and CDR2: KGHSH and LQKENI. This CDR3 has 15 amino acids. CDR3: CASSLTGQSSYEQYF. The CDR3, as DNA: TGTGCCAGCTCACTCACGGGACAGAGCTCCTACGAGCAGTACTTC.

The gene calls are TRBV5-1 and TRBJ2-7; the D gene is possibly TRBD1 (5 bases). Germline CDR1 SGHRS, CDR2 YFSETQ. CDR3 length: 15 amino acids. Trimming pared 2 bases from V and 0 bases from J, leaving 12 bases between. The CDR3: CASSLPGKLSYEQYF. The CDR3, as DNA: TGCGCCAGCAGCTTACCAGGGAAACTCTCCTACGAGCAGTACTTC.

This clone was recorded a few times. This chain links TRBV11-2 with TRBJ1-2; TRBD1 is a possible D gene (5 bases). The V end lost 1 base, the J end lost 4 bases, and 7 bases lay between the germline ends. Germline V gene lookup returns CDR1 SGHAT and CDR2 FQNNGV. CDR3 length equals 13 residues. The CDR3 sequence is CASSLGTSYGYTF. The CDR3 region has the DNA TGTGCCAGCAGCTTAGGGACATCCTATGGCTACACCTTC.

V is TRBV29-1 and J is TRBJ2-1; the match to TRBD2 covers 10 bases. Per germline, CDR1 SQVTM and CDR2 ANQGSEA. The CDR3 runs to 16 residues. V dropped 4 bases and J dropped 7; count of bases not matched to a gene: 13. The CDR3 DNA reads TGCAGCGTTGGTGGATTAGCGGGGGGCCCCCCGAATGAGCAGTTCTTC. Translating it yields CSVGGLAGGPPNEQFF.

The V and J genes are TRBV7-2 and TRBJ2-7; 11 bases agree with TRBD1. This CDR3 is 15 amino acids long. V shed 5 bases and J 6 bases; nucleotides not matched to a gene: 9. In germline, CDR1 is SGHTA, CDR2 FQGNSA. The CDR3: CASSPSRGTGGEQYF. The CDR3 bases are TGTGCCAGCAGCCCATCCCGGGGGACAGGGGGCGAGCAGTACTTC.

This clone was counted only a few times. The V and J genes are TRBV19 and TRBJ2-1, with a tentative D call TRBD1 (5 bases). The CDR3 contains 12 residues. CDR1 and CDR2 from the germline V gene are LNHDA and SQIVND (reference sequence). With 5 bases removed from V and 7 bases from J, the gap between germline ends came to 9 bases. CDR3 region: CASSSAGNEQFF. CDR3 nucleotides: TGTGCCAGTAGTTCCGCAGGGAATGAGCAGTTCTTC.

This clone was detected a few times. This sequence joins TRBV28 and TRBJ2-7; D gene ambiguous. The CDR3 consists of 12 residues. With 9 bases removed from V and 2 bases from J, the gap between germline ends came to 11 bases. CDR1 and CDR2 from the germline V gene are MDHEN and SYDVKM. The CDR3 reads CASQEDPYEQYF. CDR3 DNA sequence: TGTGCCAGTCAGGAAGACCCCTACGAGCAGTACTTC.

The chain is built from TRBV5-4 and TRBJ2-4; D possibly corresponds to TRBD1 (5 bases). V was shortened by 3 bases and J by 0 bases, with 16 bases between the two germline ends. The CDR3 consists of 17 residues. Germline-derived CDR1 and CDR2 are SGHNT and YYREEE (reference sequence). For the CDR3, the DNA is TGTGCCAGCAGCTGGTCGATGACAGAGTTAGCCAAAAACATTCAGTACTTC. Translating it yields CASSWSMTELAKNIQYF.

The chain is built from TRBV30 and TRBJ2-3, with TRBD2 identical over 10 bases. V shed 5 bases, J shed 3 bases, and the junction held 5 bases outside the gene matches. Germline V lookup: CDR1 GTSNPN, CDR2 SVGIG (reference sequence). The CDR3 runs to 14 residues. The CDR3 DNA reads TGTGCCTGGGGTAGCGGGAGGAGAACAGATACGCAGTATTTT. It encodes CAWGSGRRTDTQYF.

Remarks on this clone: At one of its ends the junction is not consistent with the germline gene, which may arise from a read error. The genes are TRBV11-2 and TRBJ2-3, with a weak D call TRBD2 (6 bases). The germline CDR1 and CDR2 sequences are SGHAT and FQNNGV. The CDR3 consists of 12 residues. The CDR3 protein is CASSLGEASRNF. The CDR3 DNA is TGTGCCAGCAGCTTAGGGGAGGCTAGTAGGAATTTT.

This clone was seen more than once but under ten times. This sequence joins TRBV6-4 and TRBJ2-1, with 12 nucleotides matching TRBD2. V trimming: 2 bases; J trimming: 7 bases; junction bases outside the gene matches: 3. The CDR3 is made up of 15 amino acids. Germline V gene lookup returns CDR1 MRHNA and CDR2 SNTAGT. CDR3 loop: CASSDGLAGRNEQFF. CDR3 DNA sequence: TGTGCCAGCAGTGACGGACTAGCGGGGAGAAATGAGCAGTTCTTC.

This sequence joins TRBV29-1 and TRBJ1-2, with D perhaps matching TRBD1 (5 bases). V dropped 0 bases and J dropped 8 bases, with 10 bases sitting between them. CDR1 and CDR2 from the germline V gene are SQVTM and ANQGSEA. The CDR3 consists of 12 residues. CDR3 region: CSVEDRGWGYTF. DNA for the CDR3: TGCAGCGTTGAAGATAGGGGTTGGGGCTACACCTTC.

J is TRBJ2-2 and V is TRBV15, with 8 positions matching TRBD1. Germline CDR1 is LNHNV and CDR2 is YYDKDF (reference sequence). V gave up 5 bases and J gave up 1 base; unmatched junction bases: 3. This CDR3 is built from 15 residues. CDR3 nucleotide sequence: TGTGCCACCAGCCTACAGGGGGGGAACACCGGGGAGCTGTTTTTT. Its protein is CATSLQGGNTGELFF. Complete variable domain (other parts from reference TRBV15 and TRBJ2-2): DAMVIQNPRYQVTQFGKPVTLSCSQTLNHNVMYWYQQKSSQAPKLLFHYYDKDFNNEADTPDNFQSRRPNTSFCFLDIRSPGLGDTAMYLCATSLQGGNTGELFFGEGSRLTVL.

J is TRBJ2-3 and V is TRBV11-2; the match to TRBD1 covers 9 bases. The germline V gene encodes CDR1 SGHAT and CDR2 FQNNGV. The CDR3 consists of 18 residues. The trim removed 5 bases at V and 1 base at J, leaving 13 bases unmatched. The CDR3 loop reads CASSPGGTGIGRTDTQYF. CDR3 in DNA: TGTGCCAGCAGCCCAGGAGGGACAGGGATAGGACGCACAGATACGCAGTATTTT.